This T cell receptor (beta chain) was identified in a study of vaccination effects on CD4 cells after COVID-19. Study as a whole: Before sequencing, viral peptide pools were used by the ViraFEST assay to expand antigen-specific CD4+ T cells. Three convalescent patients were sampled after vaccination (early and late).

The authors isolated CD4+ T cells after nine to eleven days of culture. PCR confirmed that the person was infected with SARS-CoV-2 between March and December 2020. Participants were given two doses of BNT162b2 or mRNA-1273 vaccine. The CDR3 is 12 amino acids. V shed 8 bases and J shed 5 bases, with 11 bases lying between them. Looked up from germline, CDR1 is MNHNY and CDR2 is SVGAGI (reference sequence). Method: immunoSEQ multiplex PCR; TCRdb's copy keeps in-frame clones and lacks some. The repertoire holds about 44,000 clones, around 76% seen once, with 3.6% in the top ten. For this clone: Its cognate antigen is unknown.

This sample comprised CD4+ T cells from PBMCs cultured without peptide, obtained after COVID-19 vaccination. The chain carries TRBV6-6 and TRBJ2-3, with D hard to call. The TCR sequence derives from a human donor who had a prior SARS-CoV-2 infection. CDR3 amino acids: CASVGLVDTQYF. The CDR3 DNA reads TGTGCCAGCGTTGGGCTGGTAGATACGCAGTATTTT.